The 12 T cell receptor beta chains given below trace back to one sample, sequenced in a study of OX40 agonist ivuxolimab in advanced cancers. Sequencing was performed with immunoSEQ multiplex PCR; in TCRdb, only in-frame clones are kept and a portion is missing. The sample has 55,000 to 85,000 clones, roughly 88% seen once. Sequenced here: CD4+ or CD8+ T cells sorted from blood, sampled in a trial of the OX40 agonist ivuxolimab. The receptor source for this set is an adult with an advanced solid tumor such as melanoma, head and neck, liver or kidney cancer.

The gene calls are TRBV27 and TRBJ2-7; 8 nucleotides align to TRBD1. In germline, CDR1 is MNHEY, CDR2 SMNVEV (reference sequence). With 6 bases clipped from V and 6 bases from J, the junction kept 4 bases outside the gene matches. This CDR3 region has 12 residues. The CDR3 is CASSTGGLEQYF. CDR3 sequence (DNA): TGTGCCAGCAGCACAGGGGGTCTCGAGCAGTACTTC.

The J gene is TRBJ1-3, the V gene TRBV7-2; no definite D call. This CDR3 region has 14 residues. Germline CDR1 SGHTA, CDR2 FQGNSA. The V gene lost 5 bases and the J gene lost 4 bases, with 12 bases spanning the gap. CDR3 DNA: TGTGCCAGCAGCCCGACCCAAGGAGGAAACACCATATATTTT. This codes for CASSPTQGGNTIYF.

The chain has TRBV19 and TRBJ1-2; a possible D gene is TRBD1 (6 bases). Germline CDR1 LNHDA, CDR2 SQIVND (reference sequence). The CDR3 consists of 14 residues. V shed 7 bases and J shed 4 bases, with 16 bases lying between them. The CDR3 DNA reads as TGTGCCAGTATCCCCAGAGGGGGTCGCTATGGCTACACCTTC. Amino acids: CASIPRGGRYGYTF.

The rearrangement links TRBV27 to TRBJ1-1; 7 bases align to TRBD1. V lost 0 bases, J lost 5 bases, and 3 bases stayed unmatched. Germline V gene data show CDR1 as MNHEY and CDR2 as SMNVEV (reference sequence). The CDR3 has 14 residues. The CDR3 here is CASSLSSRGTEAFF. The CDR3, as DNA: TGTGCCAGCAGTTTATCGTCCAGGGGGACTGAAGCTTTCTTT.

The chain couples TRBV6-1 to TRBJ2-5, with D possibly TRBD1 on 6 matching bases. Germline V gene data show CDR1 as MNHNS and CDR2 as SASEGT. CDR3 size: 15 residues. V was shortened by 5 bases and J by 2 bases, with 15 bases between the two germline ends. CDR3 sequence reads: CASSRRQAHQETQYF. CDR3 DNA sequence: TGTGCCAGCAGTCGTCGACAGGCACATCAAGAGACCCAGTACTTC.

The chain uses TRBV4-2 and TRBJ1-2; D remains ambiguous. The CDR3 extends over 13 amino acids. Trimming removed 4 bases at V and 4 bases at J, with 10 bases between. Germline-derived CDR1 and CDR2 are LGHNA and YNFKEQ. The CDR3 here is CASSPHQGYGYTF. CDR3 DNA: TGTGCCAGCAGCCCTCATCAAGGCTATGGCTACACCTTC.

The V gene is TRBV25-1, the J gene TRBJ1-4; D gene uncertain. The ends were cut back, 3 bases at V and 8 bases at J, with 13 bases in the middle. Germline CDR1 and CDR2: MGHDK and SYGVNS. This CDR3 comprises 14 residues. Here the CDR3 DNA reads TGTGCCAGCAGTGACGACAATGCTAGGGAAAAACTGTTTTTT. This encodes CASSDDNAREKLFF.

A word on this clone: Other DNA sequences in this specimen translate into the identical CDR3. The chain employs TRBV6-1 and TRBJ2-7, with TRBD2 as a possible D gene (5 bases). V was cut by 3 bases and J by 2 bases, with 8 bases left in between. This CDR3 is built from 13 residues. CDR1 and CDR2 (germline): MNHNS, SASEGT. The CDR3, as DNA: TGTGCCAGCAGTGAGGACGGGACCTACGAGCAGTACTTC. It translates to CASSEDGTYEQYF.

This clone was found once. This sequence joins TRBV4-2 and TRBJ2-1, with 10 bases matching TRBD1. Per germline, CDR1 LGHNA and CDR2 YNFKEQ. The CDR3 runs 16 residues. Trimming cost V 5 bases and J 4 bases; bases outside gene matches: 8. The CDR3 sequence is CASSAYRDRGYNEQFF. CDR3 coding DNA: TGTGCCAGCAGCGCATACCGGGACAGGGGTTACAATGAGCAGTTCTTC.

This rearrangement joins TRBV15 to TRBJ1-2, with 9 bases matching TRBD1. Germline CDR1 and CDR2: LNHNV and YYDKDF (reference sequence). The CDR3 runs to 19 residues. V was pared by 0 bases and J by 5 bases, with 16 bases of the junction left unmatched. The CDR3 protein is CATSRDIIWKRDREYGYTF. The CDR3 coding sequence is TGTGCCACCAGCAGAGATATAATATGGAAGAGGGACAGGGAATATGGCTACACCTTC. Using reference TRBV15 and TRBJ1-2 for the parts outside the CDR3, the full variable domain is DAMVIQNPRYQVTQFGKPVTLSCSQTLNHNVMYWYQQKSSQAPKLLFHYYDKDFNNEADTPDNFQSRRPNTSFCFLDIRSPGLGDTAMYLCATSRDIIWKRDREYGYTFGSGTRLTVV.

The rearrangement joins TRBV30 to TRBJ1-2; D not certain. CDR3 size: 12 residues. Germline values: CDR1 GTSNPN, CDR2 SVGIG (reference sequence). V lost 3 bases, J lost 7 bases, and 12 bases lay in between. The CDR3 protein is CAWRRIGGGYTF. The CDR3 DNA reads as TGTGCCTGGAGAAGGATCGGCGGTGGCTACACCTTC.

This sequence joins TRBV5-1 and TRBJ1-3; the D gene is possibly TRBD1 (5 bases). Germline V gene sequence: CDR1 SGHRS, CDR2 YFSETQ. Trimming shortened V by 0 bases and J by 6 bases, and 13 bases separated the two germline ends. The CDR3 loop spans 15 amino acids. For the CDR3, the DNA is TGCGCCAGCAGCTTGGAAGGGTCCAGGGAAAACACCATATATTTT. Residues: CASSLEGSRENTIYF.